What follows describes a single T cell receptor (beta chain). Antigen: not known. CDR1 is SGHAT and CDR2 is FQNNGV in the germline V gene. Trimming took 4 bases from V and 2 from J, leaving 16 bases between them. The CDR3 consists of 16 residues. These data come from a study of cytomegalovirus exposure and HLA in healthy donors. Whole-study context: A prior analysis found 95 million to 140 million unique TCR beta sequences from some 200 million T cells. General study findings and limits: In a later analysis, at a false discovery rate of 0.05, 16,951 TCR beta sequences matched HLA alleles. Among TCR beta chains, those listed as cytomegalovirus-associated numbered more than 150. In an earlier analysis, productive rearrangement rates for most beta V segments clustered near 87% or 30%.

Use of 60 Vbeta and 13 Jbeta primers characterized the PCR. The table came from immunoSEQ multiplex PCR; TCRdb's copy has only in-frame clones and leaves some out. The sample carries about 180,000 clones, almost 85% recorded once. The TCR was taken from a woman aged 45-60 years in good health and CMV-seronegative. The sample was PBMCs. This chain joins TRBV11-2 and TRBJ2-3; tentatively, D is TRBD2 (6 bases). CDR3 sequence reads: CASSSWTGLDTDTQYF. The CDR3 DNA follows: TGTGCCAGCAGCTCATGGACGGGACTGGACACAGATACGCAGTATTTT.